This TCR beta chain is from a study of OX40 agonist ivuxolimab in advanced cancers. The study in broad terms: The costimulatory receptor OX40 (CD134) was targeted by ivuxolimab, a fully human IgG2 agonistic monoclonal antibody. In the dose-escalation cohort, 70% to 90% of patients were male, and the mean age was approximately 60 years with a range of about 20 to 80. Intravenous ivuxolimab was administered to patients every 2 weeks at six dose levels: 0.01, 0.1, 0.3, 1.5, 3 and 10 mg/kg. The paper reports the monotherapy dose-escalation portion (N of about 54 patients) of the phase I ivuxolimab trial. The purpose of peripheral TCRbeta sequencing was to test whether ivuxolimab changed TCR sequence diversity and led to clonal T-cell expansion. Among the roughly 50 dose-escalation patients, some 19 had hepatocellular carcinoma, approximately 15 melanoma, 9 renal cell carcinoma and 9 head and neck cancer. Three dose-escalation patients achieved partial responses, one with hepatocellular carcinoma and two with cutaneous melanoma. Patients were allowed to have had prior anti-PD-1, anti-PD-L1 or anti-CTLA-4 therapy, and roughly 40% of the dose-escalation patients had previously received checkpoint inhibitors. Broad study findings and their caveats: Low levels of normalized T-cell clonal expansion were also seen in some nonresponding patients. The antigen specificity of the peripheral T cells that underwent clonal expansion was not determined. Partial responders in the 0.1-3.0 mg/kg groups had among the lowest normalized peripheral clonal expansion, especially among CD8+ T cells. After ivuxolimab, more expanded clones were found on average in CD8+ T cells than in CD4+ T cells. At doses from 0.1 to 3.0 mg/kg, clonal expansion was seen in both CD4+ and CD8+ blood T cells between baseline and week 6.

In regard to this clone: This receptor's antigen is unknown. No clone much larger than this one lies a single base away; base qualities are absent.

For CDR1 and CDR2, the germline V gene lists SNHLY and FYNNEI. V is shortened by 7 bases, J by 7 bases, and the region joining them spans 14 bases. The CDR3 numbers 13 residues from cysteine through phenylalanine. The retained sequence is limited to the CDR3, 39 bases, with the frame set at the first base. The trial excluded patients who had a history of autoimmune disease or who were on systemic immunosuppression. Peripheral blood for TCR sequencing was collected from all dose cohorts at baseline, on cycle 4 day 1, and on cycle 7 day 1. The samples were drawn from a first-in-human, open-label, multicenter phase I dose-escalation trial of ivuxolimab. The trial enrolled adults with locally advanced or metastatic head and neck squamous cell, hepatocellular, melanoma or renal cell carcinoma. Before TCR sequencing, CD4+ T cells and CD8+ T cells from peripheral blood were sorted into separate populations.

For sequencing of the TCRbeta CDR3 region, genomic DNA was extracted from the sorted cells. The immunoSEQ Assay was used to sequence the TCRbeta CDR3 regions. Held by TCRdb, this immuneACCESS table contains in-frame sequences only and omits some clones. Under half of the omission traces to an unresolved V gene where checked; the cause of the rest is unknown. This sample lists some 74,000 clones; around 89% were detected once. The top ten clones comprise around 1% of the sample. The sample here was CD4+ or CD8+ T cells sorted from blood, taken in a trial of the OX40 agonist ivuxolimab. This TCR was sampled from an adult with an advanced solid tumor such as melanoma, head and neck, liver or kidney cancer. The chain employs TRBV2 and TRBJ2-1, with the D gene not confidently named. In nucleotide form, the sequence is TGTGCCAGCAAAGAGACACCTGAGAATGAGCAGTTCTTC. This translates into CASKETPENEQFF.